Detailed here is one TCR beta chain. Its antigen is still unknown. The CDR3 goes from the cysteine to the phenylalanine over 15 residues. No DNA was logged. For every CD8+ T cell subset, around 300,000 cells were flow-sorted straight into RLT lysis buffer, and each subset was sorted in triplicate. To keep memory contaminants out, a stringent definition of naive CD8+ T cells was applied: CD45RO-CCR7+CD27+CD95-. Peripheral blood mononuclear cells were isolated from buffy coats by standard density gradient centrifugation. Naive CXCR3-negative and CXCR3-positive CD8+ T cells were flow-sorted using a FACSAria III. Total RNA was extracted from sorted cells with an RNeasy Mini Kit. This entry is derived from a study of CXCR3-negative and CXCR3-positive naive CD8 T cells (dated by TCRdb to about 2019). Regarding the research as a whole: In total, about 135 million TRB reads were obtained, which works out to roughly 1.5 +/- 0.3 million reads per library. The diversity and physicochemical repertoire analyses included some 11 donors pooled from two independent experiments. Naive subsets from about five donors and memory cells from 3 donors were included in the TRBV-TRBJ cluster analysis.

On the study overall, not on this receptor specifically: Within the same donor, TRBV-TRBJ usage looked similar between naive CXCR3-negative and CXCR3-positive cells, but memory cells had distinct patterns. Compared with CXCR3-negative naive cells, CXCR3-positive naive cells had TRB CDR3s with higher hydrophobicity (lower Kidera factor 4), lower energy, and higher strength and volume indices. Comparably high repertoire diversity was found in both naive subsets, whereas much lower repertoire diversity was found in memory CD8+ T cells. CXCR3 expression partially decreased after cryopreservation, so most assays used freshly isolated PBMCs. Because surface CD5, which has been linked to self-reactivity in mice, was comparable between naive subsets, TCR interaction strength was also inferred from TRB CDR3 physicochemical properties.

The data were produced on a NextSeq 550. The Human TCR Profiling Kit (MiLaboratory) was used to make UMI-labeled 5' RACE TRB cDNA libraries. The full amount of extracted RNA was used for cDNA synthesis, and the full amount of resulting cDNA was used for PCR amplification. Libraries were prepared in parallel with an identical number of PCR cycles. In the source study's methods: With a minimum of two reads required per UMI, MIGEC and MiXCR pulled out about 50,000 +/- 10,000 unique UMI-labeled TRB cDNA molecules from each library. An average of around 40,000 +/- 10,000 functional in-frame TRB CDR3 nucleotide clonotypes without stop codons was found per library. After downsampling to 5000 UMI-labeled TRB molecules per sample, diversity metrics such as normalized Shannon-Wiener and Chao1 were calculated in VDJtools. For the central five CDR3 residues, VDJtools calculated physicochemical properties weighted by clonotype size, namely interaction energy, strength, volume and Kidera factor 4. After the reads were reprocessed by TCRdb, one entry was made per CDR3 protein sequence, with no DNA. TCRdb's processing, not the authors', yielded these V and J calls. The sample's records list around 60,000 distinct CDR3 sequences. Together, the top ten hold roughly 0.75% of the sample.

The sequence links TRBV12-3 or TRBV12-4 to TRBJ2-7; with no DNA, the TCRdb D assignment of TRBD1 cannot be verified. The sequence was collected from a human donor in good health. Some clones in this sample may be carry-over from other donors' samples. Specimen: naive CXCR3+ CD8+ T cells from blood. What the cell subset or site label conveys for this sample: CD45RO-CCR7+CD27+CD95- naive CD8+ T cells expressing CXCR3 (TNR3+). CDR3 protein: CASSPGSGERYEQYF.